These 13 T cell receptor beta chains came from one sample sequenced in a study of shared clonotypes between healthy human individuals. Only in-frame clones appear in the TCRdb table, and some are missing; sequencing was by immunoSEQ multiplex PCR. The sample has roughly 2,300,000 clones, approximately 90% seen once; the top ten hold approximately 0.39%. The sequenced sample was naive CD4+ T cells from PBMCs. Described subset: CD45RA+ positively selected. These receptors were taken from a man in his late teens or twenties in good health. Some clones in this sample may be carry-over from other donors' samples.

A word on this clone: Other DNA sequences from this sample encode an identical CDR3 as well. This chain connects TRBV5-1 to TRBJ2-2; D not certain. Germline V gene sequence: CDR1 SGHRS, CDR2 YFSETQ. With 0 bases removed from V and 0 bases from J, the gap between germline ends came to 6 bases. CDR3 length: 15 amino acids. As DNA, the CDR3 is TGCGCCAGCAGCTTGGGACTGTCGAACACCGGGGAGCTGTTTTTT. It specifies CASSLGLSNTGELFF.

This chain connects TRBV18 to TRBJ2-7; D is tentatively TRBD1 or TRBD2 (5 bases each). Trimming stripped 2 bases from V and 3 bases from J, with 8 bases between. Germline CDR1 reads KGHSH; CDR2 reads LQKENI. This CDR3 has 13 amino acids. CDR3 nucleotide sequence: TGTGCCAGCTCACCAAGGGGACGCTACGAGCAGTACTTC. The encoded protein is CASSPRGRYEQYF.

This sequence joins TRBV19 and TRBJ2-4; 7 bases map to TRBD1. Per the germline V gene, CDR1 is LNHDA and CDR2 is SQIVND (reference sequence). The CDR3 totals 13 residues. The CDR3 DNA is TGTGGAACAGGGGAGATAGCCAAAAACATTCAGTACTTC. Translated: CGTGEIAKNIQYF.

Here the CDR3 DNA reads TGTGCCAGCAGTAAGGAAGGACAGGGCGCCTACGAGCAGTACTTC. Its translation is CASSKEGQGAYEQYF. The chain links TRBV2 to TRBJ2-7; 8 positions match TRBD1. Per the germline V gene, CDR1 is SNHLY and CDR2 is FYNNEI. This CDR3 region has 15 residues. Trimming took 5 bases from V and 2 from J; bases not matched to a gene: 8.

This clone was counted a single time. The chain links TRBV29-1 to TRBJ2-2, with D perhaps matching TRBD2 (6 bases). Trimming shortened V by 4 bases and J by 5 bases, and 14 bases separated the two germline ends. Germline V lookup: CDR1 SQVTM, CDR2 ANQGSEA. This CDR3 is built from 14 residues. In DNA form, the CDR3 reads TGCAGCGTTGGCTATCTTCGGGAGACCGGGGAGCTGTTTTTT. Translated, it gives CSVGYLRETGELFF.

In DNA form, the CDR3 reads TGTGCCAGCAGCGGCGCTGGGGCACCCCAGCATTTT. Protein: CASSGAGAPQHF. The chain has TRBV27 and TRBJ1-5, with D perhaps TRBD1 (5 bases). Germline V CDR1 and CDR2: MNHEY, SMNVEV (reference sequence). The CDR3 length is 12 residues. The V end lost 6 bases, the J end lost 10 bases, and 13 bases lay between the germline ends.

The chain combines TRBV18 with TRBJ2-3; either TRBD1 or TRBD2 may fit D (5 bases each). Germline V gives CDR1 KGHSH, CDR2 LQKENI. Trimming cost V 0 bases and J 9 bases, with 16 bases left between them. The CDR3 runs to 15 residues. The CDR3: CASSPPGPHGPTQYF. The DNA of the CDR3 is TGTGCCAGCTCACCACCGGGACCCCATGGCCCAACGCAGTATTTT.

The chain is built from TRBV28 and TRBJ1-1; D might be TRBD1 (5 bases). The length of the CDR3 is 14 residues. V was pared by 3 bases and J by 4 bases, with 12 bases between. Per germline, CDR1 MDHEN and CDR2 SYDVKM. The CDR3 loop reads CASSFGGGGTEAFF. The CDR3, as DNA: TGTGCCAGCAGTTTCGGGGGTGGGGGCACTGAAGCTTTCTTT.

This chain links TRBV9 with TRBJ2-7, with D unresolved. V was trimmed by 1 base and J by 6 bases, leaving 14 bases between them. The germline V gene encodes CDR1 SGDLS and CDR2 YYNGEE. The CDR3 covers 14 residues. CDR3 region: CASSVTSLLGEQYF. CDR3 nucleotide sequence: TGTGCCAGCAGCGTAACCTCCCTTCTTGGCGAGCAGTACTTC.

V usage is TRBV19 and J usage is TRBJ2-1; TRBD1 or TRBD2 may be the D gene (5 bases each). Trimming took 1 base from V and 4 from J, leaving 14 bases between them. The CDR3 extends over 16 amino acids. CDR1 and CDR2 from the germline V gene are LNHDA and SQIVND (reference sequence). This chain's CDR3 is CASSIGRGTLYNEQFF. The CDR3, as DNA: TGTGCCAGTAGTATAGGTAGAGGGACCCTATACAATGAGCAGTTCTTC.

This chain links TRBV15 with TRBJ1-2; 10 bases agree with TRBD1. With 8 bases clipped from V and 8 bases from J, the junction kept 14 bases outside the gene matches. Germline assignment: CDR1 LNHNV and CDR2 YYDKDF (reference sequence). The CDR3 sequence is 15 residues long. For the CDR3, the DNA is TGTGCCACCGAGGACCCGAGACAGGGGGCGTCGGGCTACACCTTC. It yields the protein CATEDPRQGASGYTF.

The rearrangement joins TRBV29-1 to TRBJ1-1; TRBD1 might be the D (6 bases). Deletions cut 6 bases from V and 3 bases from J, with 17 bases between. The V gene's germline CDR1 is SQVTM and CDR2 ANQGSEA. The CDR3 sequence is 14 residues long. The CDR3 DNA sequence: TGCAGCGTGACGGGTGCGGGGGCGGACACTGAAGCTTTCTTT. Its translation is CSVTGAGADTEAFF. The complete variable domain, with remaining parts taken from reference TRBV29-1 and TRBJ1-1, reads SAVISQKPSRDICQRGTSLTIQCQVDSQVTMMFWYRQQPGQSLTLIATANQGSEATYESGFVIDKFPISRPNLTFSTLTVSNMSPEDSSIYLCSVTGAGADTEAFFGQGTRLTVV.

The CDR3 region is CASTPRGSGANVLTF. As DNA, the CDR3 is TGTGCCAGCACCCCAAGGGGCTCTGGGGCCAACGTCCTGACTTTC. V and J are TRBV7-2 and TRBJ2-6; weak D call: TRBD1 (5 bases). Between the trimmed V and J ends, which lost 7 bases and 0 bases, there was a span of 10 bases. Germline V CDR1 and CDR2: SGHTA, FQGNSA. This CDR3 spans 15 amino acids.